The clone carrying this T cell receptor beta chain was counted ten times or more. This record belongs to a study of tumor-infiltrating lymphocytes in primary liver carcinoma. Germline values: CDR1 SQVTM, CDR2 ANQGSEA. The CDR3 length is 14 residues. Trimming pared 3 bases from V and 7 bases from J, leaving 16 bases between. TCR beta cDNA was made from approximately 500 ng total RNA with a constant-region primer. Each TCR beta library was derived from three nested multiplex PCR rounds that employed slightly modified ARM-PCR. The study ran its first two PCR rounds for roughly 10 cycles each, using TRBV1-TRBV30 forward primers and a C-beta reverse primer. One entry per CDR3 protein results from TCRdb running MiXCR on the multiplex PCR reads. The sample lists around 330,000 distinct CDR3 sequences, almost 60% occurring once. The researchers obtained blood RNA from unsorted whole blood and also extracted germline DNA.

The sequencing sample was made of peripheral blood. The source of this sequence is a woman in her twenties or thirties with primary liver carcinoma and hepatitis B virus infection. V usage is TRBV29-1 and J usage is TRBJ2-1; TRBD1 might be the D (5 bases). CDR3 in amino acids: CSVDRAGSMNEQFF. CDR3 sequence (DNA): TGCAGCGTTGATAGAGCAGGGTCTATGAATGAGCAGTTCTTC.